These T cell receptor beta chains were read from a single sample in a study of CD8 T cells in Susac syndrome. TCRdb fed the immunoSEQ multiplex PCR reads into MiXCR, producing one record per CDR3 protein. The table has about 180,000 distinct CDR3 sequences, approximately 95% seen once; the top ten hold about 0.16%. Sequencing used CD8+ T cells from PBMCs. The source of these receptors is a human donor with multiple sclerosis. CDR3s include the opening cysteine and the closing phenylalanine or tryptophan. A D gene is named only where the DNA matches it firmly. Clone size is shown for a subset of rows, as once, few, many or a class of expanded clone.

abundance,v_gene,d_gene,j_gene,CDR3nt,CDR3aa
NA,TRBV7-9,NA,TRBJ2-1,TGTGCCAGCCCCACCCCCTTGCAGTACAATGAGCAGTTCTTC,CASPTPLQYNEQFF
NA,TRBV20-1,TRBD1,TRBJ2-7,TGCAGTGCTTCTGACCCCGGGACAGGGGTTGCTCCCTACGAGCAGTACTTC,CSASDPGTGVAPYEQYF
once,TRBV14,TRBD1,TRBJ1-1,TGTGCCAGCAGCTTCCGGGACAGGGTAACTGAAGCTTTCTTT,CASSFRDRVTEAFF
NA,TRBV24-1,NA,TRBJ2-2,TGTGCCACCAGTGAACAGGGCGGAAACGGGGAGCTGTTTTTT,CATSEQGGNGELFF
NA,TRBV29-1,NA,TRBJ1-1,TGCAGCGTAACAGGGCGGGACACTGAAGCTTTCTTT,CSVTGRDTEAFF
NA,TRBV12-3/TRBV12-4,NA,TRBJ1-4,TGTGCCAGCAGTGCCTTGATGAATGAAAAACTGTTTTTT,CASSALMNEKLFF
NA,TRBV5-1,NA,TRBJ2-7,TGCGCCAGCAGCTCGGACGGACGCGAGCAGTACTTC,CASSSDGREQYF
NA,TRBV29-1,NA,TRBJ1-2,TGCAGCGTTCTTATATCTAACTATGGCTACACCTTC,CSVLISNYGYTF
NA,TRBV29-1,NA,TRBJ2-7,TGCAGCGTCGTGGACAGTTTCTCCTACGAGCAGTACTTC,CSVVDSFSYEQYF
NA,TRBV15,NA,TRBJ1-1,TGTGCCACCAGCAGAGTGGGGCTAGGGATTGGCACTGAAGCTTTCTTT,CATSRVGLGIGTEAFF
NA,TRBV20-1,NA,TRBJ1-4,TGCAGTGTTGGGTGGTCAGGGGCTGAAAAACTGTTTTTT,CSVGWSGAEKLFF
NA,TRBV11-2,NA,TRBJ2-5,TGTGCCAGCAGTTTAGTGGGCAGCCAAGAGACCCAGTACTTC,CASSLVGSQETQYF
NA,TRBV18,NA,TRBJ1-6,TGTGCCAGCTCACCACGTAGGGAGAGCTCCTATAATTCACCCCTCCACTTT,CASSPRRESSYNSPLHF
NA,TRBV15,NA,TRBJ2-7,TGTGCCACCAGCAAGGAAAGGGTAGGGACCTACGAGCAGTACTTC,CATSKERVGTYEQYF
NA,TRBV30,NA,TRBJ1-5,TGTGCCTGGGGAGACACTGTCAATCAGCCCCAGCATTTT,CAWGDTVNQPQHF
NA,TRBV25-1,TRBD2,TRBJ2-7,TGTGCCAGCAGTGCCGGACTAGCGGGTAACACTAAGCAGTACTTC,CASSAGLAGNTKQYF
NA,TRBV19,NA,TRBJ2-7,TGTGCCAGTAGTATGACTGGGGCAACATACGAGCAGTACTTC,CASSMTGATYEQYF
NA,TRBV14,NA,TRBJ2-3,TGTGCCAGCAGCCCCAGAGGGAGCACAGATACGCAGTATTTT,CASSPRGSTDTQYF
NA,TRBV4-1,NA,TRBJ2-1,TGCGCCAGCAGCCAAGTGGCTTTCTCAGGGGGGAATGAGCAGTTCTTC,CASSQVAFSGGNEQFF
NA,TRBV20-1,TRBD1,TRBJ2-5,TGCAGTGCTAAGGGGGACAGAGGAGAAGAGACCCAGTACTTC,CSAKGDRGEETQYF
NA,TRBV7-9,NA,TRBJ2-7,TGTGCCAGCAGCTTGTACACAGGGAGCGAGCAGTACTTC,CASSLYTGSEQYF
NA,TRBV10-3,NA,TRBJ2-7,TGTGCCATCAGATCCATTACGTCCTACGAGCAGTACTTC,CAIRSITSYEQYF
NA,TRBV15,NA,TRBJ2-3,TGTGCCTCCCAAGAAGGACCTGGCACAGATACGCAGTATTTT,CASQEGPGTDTQYF
NA,TRBV6-2/TRBV6-3,TRBD1,TRBJ2-6,TGTGCCAGCAATACAGGGGTCCATGGGGCCAACGTCCTGACTTTC,CASNTGVHGANVLTF
NA,TRBV30,TRBD1,TRBJ2-7,TGTGCCTGGAGGGGGACAGGGACCTACGAGCAGTACTTC,CAWRGTGTYEQYF
NA,TRBV7-7,TRBD1,TRBJ1-2,TGTGCTAGCAGCCTCCGGGACAGTTCTAACTATGGCTACACCTTC,CASSLRDSSNYGYTF
NA,TRBV9,TRBD2,TRBJ2-1,TGTGCCAGCAGCGTCAGTAGCGGGAGGGCCGGGTATGAGCAGTTCTTC,CASSVSSGRAGYEQFF
NA,TRBV7-9,TRBD2,TRBJ2-3,TGTGCCAGCAGCACCATAGGGACTAGCACTACGCAGTATTTT,CASSTIGTSTTQYF
NA,TRBV29-1,NA,TRBJ1-2,TGCAGCTTCGAGCAGGCCGACGGCTACACCTTC,CSFEQADGYTF
NA,TRBV5-1,NA,TRBJ2-7,TGCGCCAGCAGCCAACCGGGGCTTAACTACGAGCAGTACTTC,CASSQPGLNYEQYF
NA,TRBV7-2,TRBD1,TRBJ2-1,TGTGCCAGCAGCACGACAGGGTGGGAGCAGTTCTTC,CASSTTGWEQFF
NA,TRBV29-1,NA,TRBJ1-1,TGCAGCGTGAGGGACCTCCGGGAAGCTTTCTTT,CSVRDLREAFF
once,TRBV9,TRBD2,TRBJ2-3,TGTGCCAGCAGCGTGCAGGGCGGGAGGACAGATACGCAGTATTTT,CASSVQGGRTDTQYF
NA,TRBV25-1,NA,TRBJ2-7,TGTGCCAGCAGAAACGGCCCCTACGAGCAGTACTTC,CASRNGPYEQYF
NA,TRBV30,TRBD1,TRBJ2-7,TGTGCCGGTGGGGACAGCACCTACGAGCAGTACTTC,CAGGDSTYEQYF
NA,TRBV7-3,NA,TRBJ2-7,TGTGCCAGCAGCTTAAGGGGAACAGGGTCCCACGAGCAGTACTTC,CASSLRGTGSHEQYF
once,TRBV28,NA,TRBJ2-3,TGTGCCAGCAGTTTTTTGCTGGGCCTAGCGGATACGCAGTATTTT,CASSFLLGLADTQYF
once,TRBV2,NA,TRBJ1-1,TGTGCCAGCCAACCCCGGGCGCAACCGGGGGCTTTCTTT,CASQPRAQPGAFF
NA,TRBV28,NA,TRBJ2-3,TGTGCCAGCAGTTCGTTGGATACGCAGTATTTT,CASSSLDTQYF
NA,TRBV9,TRBD2,TRBJ2-2,TGTGCCAGCAGCGTAGAGCCTAGCGGGGCCACCGGGGAGCTGTTTTTT,CASSVEPSGATGELFF
NA,TRBV30,NA,TRBJ2-1,TGTGCCTGGAGTGCACAGAGCTCCTACAATGAGCAGTTCTTC,CAWSAQSSYNEQFF
NA,TRBV15,NA,TRBJ1-5,TGTGCCACCTCTCTACAGGGTCCGAATCAGCCCCAGCATTTT,CATSLQGPNQPQHF
NA,TRBV9,NA,TRBJ1-2,TGTGCCAGCAGCGGCCGCTATGGCTACACCTTC,CASSGRYGYTF
NA,TRBV7-9,TRBD1,TRBJ1-1,TGTGCCAGCAGCTTATTAGGGAAGGACAGGGTTGCTGAAGCTTTCTTT,CASSLLGKDRVAEAFF